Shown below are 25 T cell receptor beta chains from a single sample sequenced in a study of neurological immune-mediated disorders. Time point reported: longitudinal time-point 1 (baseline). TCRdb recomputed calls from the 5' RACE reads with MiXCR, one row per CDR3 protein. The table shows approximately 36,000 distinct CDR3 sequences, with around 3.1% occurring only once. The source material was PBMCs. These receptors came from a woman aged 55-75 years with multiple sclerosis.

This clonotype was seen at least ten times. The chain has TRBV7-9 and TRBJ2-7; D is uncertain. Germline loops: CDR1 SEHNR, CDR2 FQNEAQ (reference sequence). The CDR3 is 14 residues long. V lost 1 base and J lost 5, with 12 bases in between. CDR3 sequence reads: CASSLGQLNNEQYF. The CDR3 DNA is TGTGCCAGCAGCTTAGGCCAATTGAACAACGAGCAGTACTTC.

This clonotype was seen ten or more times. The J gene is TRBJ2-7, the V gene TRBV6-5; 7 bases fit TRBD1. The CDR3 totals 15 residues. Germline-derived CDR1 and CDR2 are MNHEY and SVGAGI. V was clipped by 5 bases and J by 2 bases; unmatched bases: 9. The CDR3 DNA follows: TGTGCCAGCAGTGCTGCCGGACAGGCTACCTACGAGCAGTACTTC. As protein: CASSAAGQATYEQYF.

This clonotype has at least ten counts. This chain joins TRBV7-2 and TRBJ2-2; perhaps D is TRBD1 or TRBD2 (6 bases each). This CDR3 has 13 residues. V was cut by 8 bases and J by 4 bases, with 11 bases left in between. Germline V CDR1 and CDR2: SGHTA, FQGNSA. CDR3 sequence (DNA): TGTGCCAGCGGGGGGCCGTTCACCGGGGAGCTGTTTTTT. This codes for CASGGPFTGELFF.

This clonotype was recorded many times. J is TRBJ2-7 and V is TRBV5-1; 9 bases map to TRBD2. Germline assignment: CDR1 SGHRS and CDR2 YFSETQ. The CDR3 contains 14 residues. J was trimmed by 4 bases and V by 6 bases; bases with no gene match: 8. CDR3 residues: CASKLASGEYEQYF. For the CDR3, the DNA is TGCGCCAGCAAGCTGGCTAGCGGGGAGTACGAGCAGTACTTC.

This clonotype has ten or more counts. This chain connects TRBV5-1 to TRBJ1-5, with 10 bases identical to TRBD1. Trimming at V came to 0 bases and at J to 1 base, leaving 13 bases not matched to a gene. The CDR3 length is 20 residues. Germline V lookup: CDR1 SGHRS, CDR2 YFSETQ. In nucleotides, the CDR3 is TGCGCCAGCAGCTTGGCAGGGACAGGGGACTTACCACGGAGCAATCAGCCCCAGCATTTT. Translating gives CASSLAGTGDLPRSNQPQHF.

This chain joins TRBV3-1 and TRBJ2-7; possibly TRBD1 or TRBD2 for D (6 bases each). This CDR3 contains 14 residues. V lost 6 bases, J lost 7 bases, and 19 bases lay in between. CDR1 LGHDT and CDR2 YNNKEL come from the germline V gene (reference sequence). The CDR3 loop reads CASRLGGRFKEQYF. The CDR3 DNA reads TGTGCCAGCAGGCTGGGGGGCCGGTTCAAAGAGCAGTACTTC.

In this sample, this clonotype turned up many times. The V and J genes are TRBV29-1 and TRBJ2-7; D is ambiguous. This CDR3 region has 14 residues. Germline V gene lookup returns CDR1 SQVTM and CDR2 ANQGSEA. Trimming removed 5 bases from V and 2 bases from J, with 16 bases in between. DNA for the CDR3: TGCAGCGTTCGTAGGTGGGGAACGACCTACGAGCAGTACTTC. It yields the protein CSVRRWGTTYEQYF.

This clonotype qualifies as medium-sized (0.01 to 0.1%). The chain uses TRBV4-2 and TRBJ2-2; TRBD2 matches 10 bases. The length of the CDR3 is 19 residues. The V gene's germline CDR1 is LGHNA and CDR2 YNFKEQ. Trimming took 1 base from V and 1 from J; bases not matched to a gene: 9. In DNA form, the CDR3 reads TGTGCCAGCAGCCAAGGATCGGCTAGCGGGGGACTGAACACCGGGGAGCTGTTTTTT. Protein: CASSQGSASGGLNTGELFF.

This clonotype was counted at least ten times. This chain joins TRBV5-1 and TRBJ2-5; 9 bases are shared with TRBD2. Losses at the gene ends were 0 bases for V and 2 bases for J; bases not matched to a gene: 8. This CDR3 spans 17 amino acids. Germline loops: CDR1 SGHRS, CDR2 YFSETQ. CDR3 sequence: CASSLAAGAGGQETQYF. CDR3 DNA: TGCGCCAGCAGCTTGGCCGCCGGAGCGGGGGGACAAGAGACCCAGTACTTC.

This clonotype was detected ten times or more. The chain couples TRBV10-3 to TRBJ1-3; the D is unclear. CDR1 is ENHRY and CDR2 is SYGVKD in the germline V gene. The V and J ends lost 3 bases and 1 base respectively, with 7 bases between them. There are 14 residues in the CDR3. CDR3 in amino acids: CAISESASGNTIYF. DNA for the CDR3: TGTGCCATCAGTGAATCCGCGTCTGGAAACACCATATATTTT.

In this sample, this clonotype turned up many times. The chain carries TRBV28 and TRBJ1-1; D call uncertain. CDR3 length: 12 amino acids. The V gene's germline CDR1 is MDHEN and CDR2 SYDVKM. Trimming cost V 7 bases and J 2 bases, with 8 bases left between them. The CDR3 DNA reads TGTGCCAGCAAGTGGGCCAACACTGAAGCTTTCTTT. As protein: CASKWANTEAFF. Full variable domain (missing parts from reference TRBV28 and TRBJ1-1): DVKVTQSSRYLVKRTGEKVFLECVQDMDHENMFWYRQDPGLGLRLIYFSYDVKMKEKGDIPEGYSVSREKKERFSLILESASTNQTSMYLCASKWANTEAFFGQGTRLTVV.

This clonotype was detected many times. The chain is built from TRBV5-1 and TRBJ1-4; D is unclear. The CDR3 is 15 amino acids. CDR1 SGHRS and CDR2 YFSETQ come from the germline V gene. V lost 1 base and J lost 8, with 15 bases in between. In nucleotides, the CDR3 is TGCGCCAGCAGCTTGTGGGGAGGTGAAGGCGAAAAACTGTTTTTT. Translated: CASSLWGGEGEKLFF.

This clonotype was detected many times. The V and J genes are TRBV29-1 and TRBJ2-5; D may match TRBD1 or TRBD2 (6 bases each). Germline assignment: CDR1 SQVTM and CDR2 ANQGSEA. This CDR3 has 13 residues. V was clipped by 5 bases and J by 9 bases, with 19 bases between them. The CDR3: CSVRQGPGEAQYF. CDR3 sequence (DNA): TGCAGCGTTCGGCAGGGGCCGGGGGAGGCCCAGTACTTC. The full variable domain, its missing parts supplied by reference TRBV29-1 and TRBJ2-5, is SAVISQKPSRDICQRGTSLTIQCQVDSQVTMMFWYRQQPGQSLTLIATANQGSEATYESGFVIDKFPISRPNLTFSTLTVSNMSPEDSSIYLCSVRQGPGEAQYFGPGTRLLVL.

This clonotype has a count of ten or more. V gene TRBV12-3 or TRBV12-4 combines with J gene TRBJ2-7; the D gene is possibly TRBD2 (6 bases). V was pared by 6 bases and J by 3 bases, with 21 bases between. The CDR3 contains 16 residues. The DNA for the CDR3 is TGTGCCAGCAGCCCGGGAGAGGCCGGGACGGACTACGAGCAGTACTTC. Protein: CASSPGEAGTDYEQYF.

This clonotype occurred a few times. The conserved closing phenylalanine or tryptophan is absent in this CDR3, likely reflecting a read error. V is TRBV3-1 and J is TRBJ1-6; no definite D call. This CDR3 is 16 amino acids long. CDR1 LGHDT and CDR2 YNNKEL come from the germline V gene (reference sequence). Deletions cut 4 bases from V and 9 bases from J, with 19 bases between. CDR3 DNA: TGTGCCAGCAGCCCCGAAGGAGGACTCCACAGTTCACCCCTCCACTGT. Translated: CASSPEGGLHSSPLHC.

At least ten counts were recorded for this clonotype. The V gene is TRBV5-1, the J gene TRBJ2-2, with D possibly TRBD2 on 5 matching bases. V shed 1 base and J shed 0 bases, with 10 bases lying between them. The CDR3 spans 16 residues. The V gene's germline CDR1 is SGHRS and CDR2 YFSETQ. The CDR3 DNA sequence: TGCGCCAGCAGCTTGCGGGCTAGCCCGAACACCGGGGAGCTGTTTTTT. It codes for CASSLRASPNTGELFF.

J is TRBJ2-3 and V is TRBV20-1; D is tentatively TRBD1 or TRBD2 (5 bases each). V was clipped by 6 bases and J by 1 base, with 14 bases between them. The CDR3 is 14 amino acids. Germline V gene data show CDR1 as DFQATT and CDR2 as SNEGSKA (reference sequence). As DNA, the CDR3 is TGCAGTGCCCAAATCCAGGGACGCACAGATACGCAGTATTTT. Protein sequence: CSAQIQGRTDTQYF.

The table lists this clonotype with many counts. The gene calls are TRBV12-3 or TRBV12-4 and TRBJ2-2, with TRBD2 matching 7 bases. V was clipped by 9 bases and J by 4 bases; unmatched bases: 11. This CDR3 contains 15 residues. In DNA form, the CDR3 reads TGTGCCAGTAGTATGAATGGCGGGGGCACCGGGGAGCTGTTTTTT. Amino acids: CASSMNGGGTGELFF.

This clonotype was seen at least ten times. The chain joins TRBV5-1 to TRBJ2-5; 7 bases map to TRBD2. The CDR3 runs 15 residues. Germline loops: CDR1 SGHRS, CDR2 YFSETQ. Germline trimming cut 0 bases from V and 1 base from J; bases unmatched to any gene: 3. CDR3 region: CASSLAPGGQETQYF. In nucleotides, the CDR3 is TGCGCCAGCAGCTTGGCCCCGGGGGGCCAAGAGACCCAGTACTTC.

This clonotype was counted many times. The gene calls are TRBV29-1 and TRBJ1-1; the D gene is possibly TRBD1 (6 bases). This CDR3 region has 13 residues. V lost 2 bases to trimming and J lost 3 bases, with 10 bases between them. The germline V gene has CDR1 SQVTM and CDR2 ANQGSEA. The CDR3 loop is CSVEQGTYTEAFF. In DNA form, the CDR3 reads TGCAGCGTTGAACAGGGGACCTACACTGAAGCTTTCTTT.

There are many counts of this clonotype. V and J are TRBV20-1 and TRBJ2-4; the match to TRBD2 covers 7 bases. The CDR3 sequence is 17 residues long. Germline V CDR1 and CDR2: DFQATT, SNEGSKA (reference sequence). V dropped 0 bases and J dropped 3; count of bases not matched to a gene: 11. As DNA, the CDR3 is TGCAGTGCTAGAGATGGGTTGGGAGGGTCGGGCAAAAACATTCAGTACTTC. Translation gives CSARDGLGGSGKNIQYF.

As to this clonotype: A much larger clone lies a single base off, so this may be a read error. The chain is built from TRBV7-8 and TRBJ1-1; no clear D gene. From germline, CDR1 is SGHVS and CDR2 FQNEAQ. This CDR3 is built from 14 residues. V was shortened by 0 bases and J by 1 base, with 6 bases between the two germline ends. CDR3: CASSLAKPNTEAFF. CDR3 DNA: TGTGCCAGCAGCTTAGCGAAACCGAACACTGAAGCTTTCTTT.

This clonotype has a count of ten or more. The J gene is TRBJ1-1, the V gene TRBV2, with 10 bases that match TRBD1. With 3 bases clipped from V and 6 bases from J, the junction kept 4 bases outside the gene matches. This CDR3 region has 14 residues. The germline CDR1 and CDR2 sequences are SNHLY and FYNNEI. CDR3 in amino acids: CASSDMDRGSEAFF. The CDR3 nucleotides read TGTGCCAGCAGTGATATGGACAGGGGGTCTGAAGCTTTCTTT.

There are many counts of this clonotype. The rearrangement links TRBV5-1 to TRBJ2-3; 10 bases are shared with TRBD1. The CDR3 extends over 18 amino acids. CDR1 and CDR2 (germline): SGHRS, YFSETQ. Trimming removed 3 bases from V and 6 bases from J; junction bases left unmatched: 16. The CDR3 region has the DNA TGCGCCAGCAGCTACTACCTCCGAGGGGGACAGGGGCGCGATACGCAGTATTTT. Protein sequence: CASSYYLRGGQGRDTQYF.

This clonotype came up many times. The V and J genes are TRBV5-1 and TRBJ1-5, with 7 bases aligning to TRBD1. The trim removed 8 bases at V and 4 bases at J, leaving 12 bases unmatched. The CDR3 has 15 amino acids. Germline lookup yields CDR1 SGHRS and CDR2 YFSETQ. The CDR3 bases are TGCGCCAGTCGACTTACCGGGACAGATAATCAGCCCCAGCATTTT. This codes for CASRLTGTDNQPQHF.